This paragraph reports one TCR beta chain. What it recognizes is unknown. TCRdb ran MiXCR on the 5' RACE reads and lists one entry per CDR3 protein. There are around 340,000 distinct CDR3 sequences in the sample; roughly an eighth occur only once, and about 20% lies in the top ten. The data derive from a study of T-cell memory formation after mild COVID-19. V lost 7 bases and J lost 8; bases outside the gene matches: 16. The CDR3 covers 15 residues. CDR1 is MNHEY and CDR2 is SVGEGT in the germline V gene. Regarding the study as a whole: Among clones peaking at day 37 in the second wave, SARS-CoV-2 specificity remained unconfirmed. Pre-infection memory harbored some responding clones, suggesting cross-reactive memory joined.

Sequencing input: PBMCs or a T cell subset sorted from them (not recorded which). This receptor was obtained from a man aged 18 to 29 who had mild COVID-19 (a few samples of this study predate the infection). Cell type and time point are not known. V and J are TRBV6-2 or TRBV6-3 and TRBJ1-2; TRBD1 matches at 7 bases. This CDR3 reads CASIPDRPEGPGYTF. The CDR3 coding sequence is TGTGCCAGCATCCCGGACAGGCCGGAGGGCCCCGGCTACACCTTC.